This section outlines one TCR beta chain sequence together with its context. This CDR3 region has 16 residues. Germline V gene lookup returns CDR1 SGDLS and CDR2 YYNGEE. V lost 0 bases to trimming and J lost 0 bases, with 11 bases between them. The data were taken from a study of blood T cell repertoires in COVID-19. Using immunoSEQ multiplex PCR, the repertoire was profiled, and TCRdb retains in-frame clones only, with some absent. The sample lists about 210,000 clones, approximately 86% seen once, with around 24% in the top ten. Sequencing was done on a sample of PBMCs or T cells enriched from blood (not recorded which). The clonotype was recovered from a woman in her 40s in a cohort exposed to, infected with or recovered from COVID-19 (not recorded which). The J gene is TRBJ2-3, the V gene TRBV9, with D possibly matching TRBD1 (5 bases). CDR3 nucleotides: TGTGCCAGCAGCGTAGCTTTTGGGGCTAGCACAGATACGCAGTATTTT. Translating gives CASSVAFGASTDTQYF.